The table lists the clone carrying this T cell receptor beta chain with a count of one. Repertoires were generated with immunoSEQ multiplex PCR, while TCRdb's copy carries only in-frame clones and drops some. The data hold about 200,000 clones, with about 85% observed a single time. The entry originates in a study of blood T cell repertoires in COVID-19. The germline V and J ends were trimmed by 2 bases and 8 bases, with 18 bases remaining between them. The CDR3 spans 15 residues. CDR1 and CDR2 (germline): KGHSH, LQKENI. This clonotype originated in a woman in her thirties or forties with COVID-19, enrolled during active disease. The sequenced sample consisted of peripheral blood. The rearrangement uses TRBV18 and TRBJ1-1; possibly TRBD1 for D (5 bases). The CDR3 spells CASSPDMAGGSEAFF. In nucleotides, the CDR3 is TGTGCCAGCTCACCAGATATGGCCGGGGGGTCGGAAGCTTTCTTT.